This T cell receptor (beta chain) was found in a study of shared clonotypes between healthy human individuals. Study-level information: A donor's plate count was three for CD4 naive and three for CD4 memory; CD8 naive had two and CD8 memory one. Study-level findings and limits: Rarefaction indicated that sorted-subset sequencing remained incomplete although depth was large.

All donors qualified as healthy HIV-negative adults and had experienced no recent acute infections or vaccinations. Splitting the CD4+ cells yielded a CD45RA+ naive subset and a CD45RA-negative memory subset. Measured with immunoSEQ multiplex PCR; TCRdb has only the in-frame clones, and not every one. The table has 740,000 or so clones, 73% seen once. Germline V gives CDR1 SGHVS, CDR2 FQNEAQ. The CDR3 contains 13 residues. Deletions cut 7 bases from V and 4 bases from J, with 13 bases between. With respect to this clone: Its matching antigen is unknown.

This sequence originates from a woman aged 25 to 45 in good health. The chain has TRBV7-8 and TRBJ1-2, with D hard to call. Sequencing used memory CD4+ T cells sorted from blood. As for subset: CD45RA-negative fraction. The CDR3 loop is CASITRKTYGYTF. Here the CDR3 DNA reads TGTGCCAGCATTACCCGAAAGACCTATGGCTACACCTTC. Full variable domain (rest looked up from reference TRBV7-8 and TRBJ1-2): GAGVSQSPRYKVAKRGQDVALRCDPISGHVSLFWYQQALGQGPEFLTYFQNEAQLDKSGLPSDRFFAERPEGSVSTLKIQRTQQEDSAVYLCASITRKTYGYTFGSGTRLTVV.